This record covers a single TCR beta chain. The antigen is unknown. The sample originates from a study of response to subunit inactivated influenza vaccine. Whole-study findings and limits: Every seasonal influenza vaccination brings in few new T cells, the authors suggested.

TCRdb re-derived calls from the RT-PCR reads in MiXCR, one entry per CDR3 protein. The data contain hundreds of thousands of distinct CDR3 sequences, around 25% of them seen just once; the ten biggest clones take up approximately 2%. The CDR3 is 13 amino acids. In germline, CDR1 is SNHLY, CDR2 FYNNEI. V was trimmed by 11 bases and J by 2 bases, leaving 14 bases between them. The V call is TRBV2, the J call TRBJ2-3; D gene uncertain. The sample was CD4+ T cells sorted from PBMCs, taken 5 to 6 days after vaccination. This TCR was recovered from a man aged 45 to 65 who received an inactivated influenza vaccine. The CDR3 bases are TGTGCCTGTCGACTCGAACCCACAGATACGCAGTATTTT. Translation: CACRLEPTDTQYF.